In its sample, the clone carrying this TCR beta chain was seen a few times. Original analysis: For nucleated cells, counts were estimated from reference gene primer amplification. Data came from immunoSEQ multiplex PCR; TCRdb stores just in-frame clones and leaves some out. The V and J calls and clone size are taken from that table; D and trimming were inferred from the DNA. Of roughly 60,000 clones in the sample, roughly 90% were seen once. Trimming cost V 1 base and J 4 bases, with 5 bases left between them. This CDR3 contains 13 residues. The germline V gene has CDR1 LNHDA and CDR2 SQIVND (reference sequence). This entry comes from a study of blood T cell repertoires in COVID-19. On the study more broadly: Samples of COVID-19 (acute and convalescent) were obtained from the United States, Italy and Spain. T cells, B-cell-depleted T cells, or PBMCs supplied cDNA or gDNA.

Material: peripheral blood. This receptor was obtained from a human donor with acute or convalescent COVID-19. The donor label of this sample is uncertain. The V gene is TRBV19, the J gene TRBJ1-5; D unclear. CDR3 region: CASSIAGNQPQHF. In DNA form, the CDR3 reads TGTGCCAGTAGTATAGCAGGAAATCAGCCCCAGCATTTT.